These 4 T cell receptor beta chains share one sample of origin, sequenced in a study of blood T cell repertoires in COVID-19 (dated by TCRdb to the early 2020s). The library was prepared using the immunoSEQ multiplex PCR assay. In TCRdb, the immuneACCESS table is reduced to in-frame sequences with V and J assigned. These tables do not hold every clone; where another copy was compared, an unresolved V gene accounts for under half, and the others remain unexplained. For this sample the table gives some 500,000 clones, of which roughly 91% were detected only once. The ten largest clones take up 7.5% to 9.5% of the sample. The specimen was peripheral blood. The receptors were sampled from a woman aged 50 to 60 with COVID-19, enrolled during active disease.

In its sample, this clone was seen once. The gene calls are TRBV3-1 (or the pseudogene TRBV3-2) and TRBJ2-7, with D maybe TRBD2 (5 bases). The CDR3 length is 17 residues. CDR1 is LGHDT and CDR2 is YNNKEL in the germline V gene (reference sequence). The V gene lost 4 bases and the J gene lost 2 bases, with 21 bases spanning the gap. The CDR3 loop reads CASSPRPLDRRAYEQYF. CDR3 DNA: TGTGCCAGCAGCCCTCGCCCCCTAGACCGGCGGGCCTACGAGCAGTACTTC.

The CDR3: CASRLPLGQMGKGSIQYF. Written as DNA, the CDR3 is TGTGCCAGCAGACTGCCCCTGGGACAAATGGGGAAGGGGAGCATTCAGTACTTC. The chain recombines TRBV28 with TRBJ2-4, with D possibly being TRBD1 (6 bases). The CDR3 is 18 residues long. Trimming took 6 bases from V and 9 from J, leaving 30 bases between them. CDR1 and CDR2 (germline): MDHEN, SYDVKM.

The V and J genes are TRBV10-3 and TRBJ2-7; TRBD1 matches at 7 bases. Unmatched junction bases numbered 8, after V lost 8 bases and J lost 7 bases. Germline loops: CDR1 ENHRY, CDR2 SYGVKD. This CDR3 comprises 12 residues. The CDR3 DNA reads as TGTGCCATCCAAGGGGGCTTGGGGGAGCAGTACTTC. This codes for CAIQGGLGEQYF.

This chain's CDR3 is CASRPGQGAYEQYF. CDR3 DNA: TGCGCCAGCAGGCCCGGACAGGGTGCGTACGAGCAGTACTTC. The J gene is TRBJ2-7, the V gene TRBV5-1, with 8 bases matching TRBD1. V shed 5 bases, J shed 4 bases, and the junction held 8 bases outside the gene matches. CDR3 length: 14 residues. The germline V gene has CDR1 SGHRS and CDR2 YFSETQ.